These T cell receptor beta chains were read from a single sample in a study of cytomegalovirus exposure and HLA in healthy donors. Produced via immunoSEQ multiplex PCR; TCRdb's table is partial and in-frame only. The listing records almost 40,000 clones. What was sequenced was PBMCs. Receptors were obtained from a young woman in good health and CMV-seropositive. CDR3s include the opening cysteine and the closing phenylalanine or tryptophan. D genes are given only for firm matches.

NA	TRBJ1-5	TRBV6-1	TGTGCCACCAGACGGGATCAACAGCCCCAGCATTTT	CATRRDQQPQHF
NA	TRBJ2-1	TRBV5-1	TGCGCCAGCAGCTTGGAACCTCAGGGGATCGCCTACAATGAGCAGTTCTTC	CASSLEPQGIAYNEQFF
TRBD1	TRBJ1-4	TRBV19	TGTGCCAGTAGTATAGATCTGGCCAGGGGGAAACTGTTTTTT	CASSIDLARGKLFF
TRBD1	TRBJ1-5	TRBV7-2	TGTGCCAGCAGCCCGACAGGGGGCAAACATCAGCCCCAGCATTTT	CASSPTGGKHQPQHF
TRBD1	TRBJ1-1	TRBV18	TGTGCCAATAAGAAAAATACAGGGGGGGACACTGAAGCTTTCTTT	CANKKNTGGDTEAFF
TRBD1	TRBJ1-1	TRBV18	TGTGCCAGCTCACCGACGGGCCGGGGACAGATGAACACTGAAGCTTTCTTT	CASSPTGRGQMNTEAFF
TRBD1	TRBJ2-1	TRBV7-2	TGTGCCAGCAACGACAGGGGGCGAAATGCGAATGAGCAGTTCTTC	CASNDRGRNANEQFF
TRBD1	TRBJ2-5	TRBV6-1	TGTGCCAGTCGGACAGGCCAAGAGACCCAGTACTTC	CASRTGQETQYF
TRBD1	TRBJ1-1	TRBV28	TGTGCCAGCAGTTTCGAAACAGGGGCGGACACTGAAGCTTTCTTT	CASSFETGADTEAFF
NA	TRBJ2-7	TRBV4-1	TGCGCCAGCAGCCCAGGAAGACAGACCTTTGCGGAGCAGTACTTC	CASSPGRQTFAEQYF
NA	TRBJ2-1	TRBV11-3	TGTGCCAGCAGCAACACAGGCGTAGAGCAGTTCTTC	CASSNTGVEQFF
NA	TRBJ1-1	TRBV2	TGTGCAGGTGGCGGTCGGAACACTGAAGCTTTCTTT	CAGGGRNTEAFF
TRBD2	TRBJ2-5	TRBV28	TGTGCCAGCAGTTTGGGTGCTAGCGGCCTCCGGGAGACCCAGTACTTC	CASSLGASGLRETQYF
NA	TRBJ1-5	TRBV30	TGTGCCTGGGGACCAGGGTTAAGCAATCAGCCCCAGCATTTT	CAWGPGLSNQPQHF
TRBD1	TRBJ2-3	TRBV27	TGTGCCAGCAGTTTAACATCAGGGGGTACAGATACGCAGTATTTT	CASSLTSGGTDTQYF
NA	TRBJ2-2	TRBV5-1	TGCGCCAGCAGGGTGACAGTTTCATCCGGGGAGCTGTTTTTT	CASRVTVSSGELFF
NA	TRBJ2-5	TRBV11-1	TGTGCCAGCAGCTTAGCACCGAGGGAGACCCAGTACTTC	CASSLAPRETQYF
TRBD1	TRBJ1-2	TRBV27	TGTGCCAGCAGTAAGAGGACAGGGGGCTCTAACTATGGCTACACCTTC	CASSKRTGGSNYGYTF
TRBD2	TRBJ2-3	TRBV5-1	TGCGCCAGCAGCACCGGAGGTAGCGGGGGGTTGGGCACAGATACGCAGTATTTT	CASSTGGSGGLGTDTQYF
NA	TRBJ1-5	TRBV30	TGTGCCTGGAGTGCCCGGGACGGCCGTTTTCGCGGGGGGCGGCCCCAGCATTTT	CAWSARDGRFRGGRPQHF
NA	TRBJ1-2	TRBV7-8	TGTGCCAGCAGCCCTGTACTCCGAGGCGGCTACACCTTC	CASSPVLRGGYTF
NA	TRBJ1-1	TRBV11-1	TGTGCCAGCAGCGCCCACAGGGAATCCACTGAAGCTTTCTTT	CASSAHRESTEAFF
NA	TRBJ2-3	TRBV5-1	TGCGCCAGCAGCGGGTTGACAGGAAAGAGCACAGATACGCAGTATTTT	CASSGLTGKSTDTQYF
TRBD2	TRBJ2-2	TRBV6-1	TGTGCCAGCAGTGAAACGGGGACTAGCGGGGGGCGCGGGGAGCTGTTTTTT	CASSETGTSGGRGELFF
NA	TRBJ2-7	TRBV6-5	TGTGCCAGCAGTACAGGGTTACGCGAGCAGTACTTC	CASSTGLREQYF
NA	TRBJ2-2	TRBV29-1	TGCAGCGTCCGGCCTCTCCGGGACACCGGGGAGCTGTTTTTT	CSVRPLRDTGELFF
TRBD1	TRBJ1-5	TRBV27	TGTGCCAGCTCTCGGGGGCAGGGGGCATTTGGCAATCAGCCCCAGCATTTT	CASSRGQGAFGNQPQHF
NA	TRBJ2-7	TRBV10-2	TGCGCCAGCAGGGAGCAGACTAGATCTGTCGAGCAGTACTTC	CASREQTRSVEQYF
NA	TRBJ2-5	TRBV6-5	TGTGCCAGCAGTTACTCCTATCACCAAAAAGAGACCCAGTACTTC	CASSYSYHQKETQYF
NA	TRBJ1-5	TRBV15	TGTGCCACCAGCCCTATCCGGGGGGGCTATTCCCATTTT	CATSPIRGGYSHF
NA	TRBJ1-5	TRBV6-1	TGTGCCAGCAGTGAACAGGGGATTCAGCCCCAGCATTTT	CASSEQGIQPQHF
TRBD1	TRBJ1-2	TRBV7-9	TGTGCCAGCAGCTTAGGACAGGGGGATTTCCATGGCTACACCTTC	CASSLGQGDFHGYTF
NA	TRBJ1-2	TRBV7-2	TGTGCCAGCAGCTCACCAGGCTCGAGCTATGGCTACACCTTC	CASSSPGSSYGYTF
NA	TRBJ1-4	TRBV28	TGTGCCAGCAGTTTATGGCCAGATGAAAAACTGTTTTTT	CASSLWPDEKLFF
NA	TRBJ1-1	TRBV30	TGTGCCTGGGGACAGATGAACACTGAAGCTTTCTTT	CAWGQMNTEAFF
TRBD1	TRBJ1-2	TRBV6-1	TGTGCCAGCAGTGAAAGCCAGGGGGGTAGCTATGGCTACACCTTC	CASSESQGGSYGYTF
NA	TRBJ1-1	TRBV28	TGTGCCAGCAGCCCTGTTTGGCAGGGCGAACTATCGGACACTGAAGCTTTCTTT	CASSPVWQGELSDTEAFF
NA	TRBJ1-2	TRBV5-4	TGTGCCAGCAGCTTGGGAGGCAGTAACTATGGCTACACCTTC	CASSLGGSNYGYTF
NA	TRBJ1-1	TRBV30	TGTGCCTGGAGTCAACACCTGAACACTGAAGCTTTCTTT	CAWSQHLNTEAFF
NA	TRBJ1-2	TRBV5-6	TGTGCCAGCAGCTTAGACAGCTCGTATGGCTACACCTTC	CASSLDSSYGYTF
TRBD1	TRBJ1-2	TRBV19	TGTGCCAGTAGTCCTCAGACAGGGTTTGGCTACACCTTC	CASSPQTGFGYTF
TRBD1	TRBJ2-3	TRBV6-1	TGTGCCAGCAGTACCGAGACAGGGGGCACAGATACGCAGTATTTT	CASSTETGGTDTQYF
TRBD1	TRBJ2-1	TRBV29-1	TGCAGCGGGGCAGGGGGCGCGTCATACAATGAGCAGTTCTTC	CSGAGGASYNEQFF
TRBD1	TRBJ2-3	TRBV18	TGTGCCAGCTCATTCGACAGGGACGGCGATACGCAGTATTTT	CASSFDRDGDTQYF
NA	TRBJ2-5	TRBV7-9	TGTGCCAGCAGGCCCTCCGGAGAGACCCAGTACTTC	CASRPSGETQYF
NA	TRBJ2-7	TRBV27	TGTGCCAGCAGTCTAACGAGCTCCTACGAGCAGTACTTC	CASSLTSSYEQYF
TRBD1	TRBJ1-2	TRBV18	TGTGCCAGCTCACCGGGACAGGAGGTTCGGGACTATGGCTACACCTTC	CASSPGQEVRDYGYTF
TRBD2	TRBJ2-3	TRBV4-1	TGCGCCAGCAGCCAACCTCCCTTCGGGGGGAGCACAGATACGCAGTATTTT	CASSQPPFGGSTDTQYF
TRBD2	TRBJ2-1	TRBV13	TGTGCCAGCAGCACGCTAGCGGGGACATACAATGAGCAGTTCTTC	CASSTLAGTYNEQFF
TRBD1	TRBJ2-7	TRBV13	TGTGCCAGCAGCCAAACCTTCCGGGACAGGGCCGCCTACGAGCAGTACTTC	CASSQTFRDRAAYEQYF
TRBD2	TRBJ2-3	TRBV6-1	TGTGCCAGCAGAAGGACTAGCGGTGCCACAGATACGCAGTATTTT	CASRRTSGATDTQYF
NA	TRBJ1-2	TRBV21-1	TGTGCCAGCAGCGTACAGGGTAGGAGCTATGGCTACACCTTC	CASSVQGRSYGYTF
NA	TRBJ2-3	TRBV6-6	TGTGCCAGCAACCGGGACTCCCCTAGCACAGATACGCAGTATTTT	CASNRDSPSTDTQYF
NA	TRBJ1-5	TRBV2	TGTGCCAGCAGTGAGTACGGGAGTGGCAATCAGCCCCAGCATTTT	CASSEYGSGNQPQHF
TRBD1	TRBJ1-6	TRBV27	TGTGCCAGCAGTTCCGGGACAGGGCATTCACCCCTCCACTTT	CASSSGTGHSPLHF